This TCR beta chain was sequenced during a study of OX40 agonist ivuxolimab in advanced cancers. Across the whole study: Hepatocellular carcinoma, melanoma, renal cell or head and neck cancer occurred in dose-escalation patients.

The assay was immunoSEQ multiplex PCR, and TCRdb's table has in-frame clones only and misses some. The table has around 67,000 clones, about four fifths seen once. Germline values: CDR1 SEHNR, CDR2 FQNEAQ (reference sequence). The ends lost 5 bases at V and 0 bases at J; junction bases unmatched: 3. This CDR3 contains 14 residues. The origin of this receptor is an adult with an advanced solid tumor such as melanoma, head and neck, liver or kidney cancer. This specimen consisted of CD4+ or CD8+ T cells sorted from blood, obtained in a trial of the OX40 agonist ivuxolimab. The chain joins TRBV7-9 to TRBJ1-1, with 7 bases aligning to TRBD1. The CDR3 sequence is CASSRDSVNTEAFF. The CDR3 bases are TGTGCCAGCAGCCGGGACAGCGTGAACACTGAAGCTTTCTTT.